This TCR beta chain appears in the sequencing data of a study of glioma-infiltrating T cells after dendritic cell vaccination. On the study more broadly: The vaccine used monocyte-derived dendritic cells pulsed overnight with autologous tumor lysate.

Regarding time point: after dendritic cell vaccination, including at tumor progression/relapse. All glioblastoma patients lacked an isocitrate dehydrogenase mutation. TCRB CDR3 was amplified from 2 ug genomic DNA or less. The PCR used 60 V beta and 13 J beta primers. Method: immunoSEQ multiplex PCR; TCRdb's copy keeps in-frame clones and lacks some. The table includes some 90,000 clones, more than 80% detected once. CDR3 size: 14 residues. In germline, CDR1 is SQVTM, CDR2 ANQGSEA. Trimming left V 4 bases short and J 2 bases short, with 12 bases between. The sequences come from blood, collected after dendritic cell vaccination. The chain recombines TRBV29-1 with TRBJ1-5; D not resolved. The origin of this receptor is a human donor with glioblastoma. The CDR3 DNA reads TGCAGCGTTGTTTTAGCTGAGGGCAATCAGCCCCAGCATTTT. Amino acid sequence: CSVVLAEGNQPQHF.